This T cell receptor beta chain was sequenced during a study of blood T cells in healthy people across ages. Then a second PCR, running about 6 to 11 cycles, was carried out with a sample-barcoded 5' primer and a J-beta primer mix. TCRdb used MiXCR to reprocess the 5' RACE reads, holding one entry per CDR3 protein. The table lists about 500,000 distinct CDR3 sequences, about 24% of them singletons. This clonotype turned up a few times. The same specimen was also included in a second study, on T cells of mothers and their children.

Material for sequencing was blood. The clonotype comes from a boy between 10 and 17 years old in good health.

The CDR3 loop reads CASSPGTGPNNEQFF. Here the CDR3 DNA reads TGTGCCAGCAGCCCCGGGACAGGGCCTAACAATGAGCAGTTCTTC. The chain recombines TRBV7-2 with TRBJ2-1; 9 bases fit TRBD1. Losses at the gene ends were 5 bases for V and 5 bases for J; bases not matched to a gene: 7. Germline V CDR1 and CDR2: SGHTA, FQGNSA. The CDR3 runs to 15 residues.